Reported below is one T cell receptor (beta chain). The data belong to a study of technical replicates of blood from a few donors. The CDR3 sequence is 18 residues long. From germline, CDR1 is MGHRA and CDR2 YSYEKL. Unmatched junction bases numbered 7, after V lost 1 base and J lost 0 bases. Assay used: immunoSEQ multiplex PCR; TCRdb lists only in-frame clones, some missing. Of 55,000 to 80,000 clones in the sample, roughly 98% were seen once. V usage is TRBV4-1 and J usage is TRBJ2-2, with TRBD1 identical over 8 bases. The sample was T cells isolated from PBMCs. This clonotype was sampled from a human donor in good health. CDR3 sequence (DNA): TGCGCCAGCAGCCAAGTTCGATTGGGACAGGCGAACACCGGGGAGCTGTTTTTT. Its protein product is CASSQVRLGQANTGELFF.